These 30 T cell receptor beta chains share one sample of origin, sequenced in a study of shared clonotypes between healthy human individuals. Using immunoSEQ multiplex PCR, the repertoire was profiled, and TCRdb retains in-frame clones only, with some absent. Of about 580,000 clones in the sample, 95% to 98% were seen once. Positively selected for CCR7, the CD45RO-negative cells used as naive CD8 cells excluded terminally differentiated effector memory CD45RA+ cells. Sequencing was done on a sample of naive CD8+ T cells sorted from blood. The receptors originated from a man under 40 in good health.

V usage is TRBV11-2 and J usage is TRBJ2-2, with D unclear. This CDR3 contains 16 residues. V was pared by 1 base and J by 5 bases, with 14 bases between. CDR1 and CDR2 (germline): SGHAT, FQNNGV. As DNA, the CDR3 is TGTGCCAGCAGCTTAGGTCCAGCTACAAGGACCGGGGAGCTGTTTTTT. It translates to CASSLGPATRTGELFF.

The chain is built from TRBV7-8 and TRBJ1-1; 7 bases fit TRBD1. J gave up 5 bases and V 4 bases, and 16 bases lay outside the gene matches. The CDR3 has 17 residues. CDR1 and CDR2 (germline): SGHVS, FQNEAQ. The CDR3 DNA is TGTGCCAGCAGCTACGACCGGGACAGTGCCCAAGGGACTGAAGCTTTCTTT. Protein product: CASSYDRDSAQGTEAFF.

The V and J genes are TRBV27 and TRBJ1-2; D is unresolved. CDR3 length equals 15 residues. Trimming removed 6 bases from V and 1 base from J, with 15 bases in between. CDR1 is MNHEY, CDR2 SMNVEV, per germline (reference sequence). The CDR3 DNA follows: TGTGCCAGCAGCCCCAACGAGTTTTTTAACTATGGCTACACCTTC. Amino acids: CASSPNEFFNYGYTF.

The chain links TRBV11-2 to TRBJ2-3; 8 bases are a match to TRBD1. V shed 1 base, J shed 3 bases, and the junction held 3 bases outside the gene matches. CDR3 length: 15 residues. Germline V gives CDR1 SGHAT, CDR2 FQNNGV. CDR3 bases: TGTGCCAGCAGCTTAGCAGGGGGCCGGACAGATACGCAGTATTTT. It translates to CASSLAGGRTDTQYF.

CDR3 loop: CATRSKTGLRQYF. The CDR3 DNA follows: TGTGCCACCAGAAGTAAGACAGGTCTACGGCAGTACTTC. This chain joins TRBV15 and TRBJ2-7; D may be TRBD1 (6 bases). Germline V gives CDR1 LNHNV, CDR2 YYDKDF (reference sequence). Trimming pared 6 bases from V and 9 bases from J, leaving 18 bases between. The CDR3 totals 13 residues.

The chain is built from TRBV29-1 and TRBJ2-1, with 10 bases matching TRBD2. Germline CDR1 reads SQVTM; CDR2 reads ANQGSEA. The CDR3 loop spans 14 amino acids. Germline trimming cut 5 bases from V and 7 bases from J; bases unmatched to any gene: 8. CDR3 amino acids: CSVPTSSGSNEQFF. The DNA of the CDR3 is TGCAGCGTTCCCACTTCTAGCGGGAGTAATGAGCAGTTCTTC.

The chain combines TRBV19 with TRBJ2-7; 7 positions match TRBD1. The CDR3 is 13 amino acids. J was trimmed by 1 base and V by 9 bases; bases with no gene match: 6. Germline V gene data show CDR1 as LNHDA and CDR2 as SQIVND (reference sequence). CDR3 in DNA: TGTGCCAGCGCCGGGACAGCATCCTACGAGCAGTACTTC. As protein: CASAGTASYEQYF.

J is TRBJ2-7 and V is TRBV6-5, with D unresolved. This CDR3 contains 13 residues. CDR1 MNHEY and CDR2 SVGAGI come from the germline V gene. Trimming cost V 2 bases and J 2 bases, with 7 bases left between them. The CDR3 nucleotides read TGTGCCAGCAGTTACGACGGCCCCTACGAGCAGTACTTC. Protein product: CASSYDGPYEQYF.

The chain couples TRBV4-1 to TRBJ1-1; TRBD1 matches at 8 bases. Germline assignment: CDR1 MGHRA and CDR2 YSYEKL. The CDR3 spans 18 residues. V gave up 2 bases and J gave up 4 bases; unmatched junction bases: 15. CDR3 region: CASSQLDREVEGSTEAFF. The CDR3 DNA sequence: TGCGCCAGCAGCCAATTGGACAGGGAGGTTGAGGGAAGCACTGAAGCTTTCTTT.

This clone showed up just a few times. The chain carries TRBV28 and TRBJ2-7; 7 bases agree with TRBD1. This CDR3 spans 14 amino acids. The germline CDR1 and CDR2 sequences are MDHEN and SYDVKM. Trimming removed 5 bases from V and 0 bases from J; junction bases left unmatched: 4. The CDR3 sequence: CASSGDSSSYEQYF. The CDR3 DNA sequence: TGTGCCAGCAGTGGGGACAGCAGCTCCTACGAGCAGTACTTC. Full variable domain (remainder filled in from reference TRBV28 and TRBJ2-7): DVKVTQSSRYLVKRTGEKVFLECVQDMDHENMFWYRQDPGLGLRLIYFSYDVKMKEKGDIPEGYSVSREKKERFSLILESASTNQTSMYLCASSGDSSSYEQYFGPGTRLTVT.

The chain employs TRBV29-1 and TRBJ1-5, with D perhaps matching TRBD1 (5 bases). V lost 6 bases and J lost 2, with 8 bases in between. The V gene's germline CDR1 is SQVTM and CDR2 ANQGSEA. This CDR3 region has 12 residues. CDR3 sequence reads: CSVTTGNQPQHF. Written as DNA, the CDR3 is TGCAGCGTGACGACAGGCAATCAGCCCCAGCATTTT.

The V gene is TRBV5-6, the J gene TRBJ2-5; D unresolved. The germline gives CDR1 SGHDT, CDR2 YYEEEE. CDR3 length equals 14 residues. V was trimmed by 0 bases and J by 2 bases, leaving 8 bases between them. This CDR3 is CASSLAGGQETQYF. DNA of the CDR3: TGTGCCAGCAGCTTGGCCGGTGGTCAAGAGACCCAGTACTTC.

The chain carries TRBV9 and TRBJ2-3, with 9 bases matching TRBD2. The CDR3 length is 17 residues. Germline V gene lookup returns CDR1 SGDLS and CDR2 YYNGEE. V was clipped by 0 bases and J by 5 bases; unmatched bases: 10. The CDR3 DNA follows: TGTGCCAGCAGCGTAGAAGGGATAGCGGGAGTCGGAGATACGCAGTATTTT. Translating gives CASSVEGIAGVGDTQYF.

V and J are TRBV11-2 and TRBJ2-2, with 9 bases matching TRBD1. Germline CDR1 is SGHAT and CDR2 is FQNNGV. The CDR3 totals 16 residues. V lost 1 base to trimming and J lost 3 bases; unmatched junction nucleotides: 3. The CDR3 sequence is CASSLVGTGYTGELFF. DNA of the CDR3: TGTGCCAGCAGCTTAGTAGGGACAGGGTACACCGGGGAGCTGTTTTTT.

This clone was detected once. Relative to the germline gene, one junction end is altered; a read error may explain this. Different DNA sequences within this sample yield the same CDR3. The chain links TRBV29-1 to TRBJ2-1; TRBD2 agrees at 10 bases. The CDR3 has 14 amino acids. Germline V gene lookup returns CDR1 SQVTM and CDR2 ANQGSEA. The CDR3 is CSVEGLAGENEQFF. The CDR3 coding sequence is TGCAGCGTCGAAGGGCTAGCGGGAGAGAATGAGCAGTTCTTC.

The chain links TRBV4-3 to TRBJ2-1, with 15 nucleotides matching TRBD2. V trimming: 4 bases; J trimming: 10 bases; junction bases outside the gene matches: 5. Per the germline V gene, CDR1 is LGHNA and CDR2 is YSLEER. The CDR3 extends over 15 amino acids. The DNA for the CDR3 is TGCGCCAGCAGCCGAGGACTAGCGGGAGGGGGGGAGCAGTTCTTC. Its protein is CASSRGLAGGGEQFF.

This chain connects TRBV27 to TRBJ1-1; weak D call: TRBD1 (6 bases). The CDR3 spans 14 residues. With 8 bases removed from V and 3 bases from J, the gap between germline ends came to 16 bases. Germline-derived CDR1 and CDR2 are MNHEY and SMNVEV (reference sequence). CDR3 loop: CASRATGLDTEAFF. CDR3 DNA sequence: TGTGCCAGCCGGGCGACAGGTCTGGACACTGAAGCTTTCTTT.

Of note for this clone: The same CDR3 also results from other DNA sequences found in this sample. The chain carries TRBV5-1 and TRBJ2-1; 15 nucleotides align to TRBD2. CDR1 is SGHRS and CDR2 is YFSETQ in the germline V gene. V gave up 3 bases and J gave up 7 bases; unmatched junction bases: 2. The CDR3 contains 15 residues. The CDR3 bases are TGCGCCAGCAGCTCCGGGACTAGCGGGAGGAATGAGCAGTTCTTC. Translation: CASSSGTSGRNEQFF.

This chain uses TRBV29-1 with TRBJ2-7; tentative D call: TRBD1 (5 bases). This CDR3 spans 17 amino acids. CDR1 is SQVTM and CDR2 is ANQGSEA in the germline V gene. In DNA, the CDR3 is TGCAGTCCTTCTCCCTCACAGACAGTTATTGGACCATACGAGCAGTACTTC. This sequence encodes CSPSPSQTVIGPYEQYF.

This clone was picked up one time. The rearrangement joins TRBV7-9 to TRBJ1-1; 7 bases line up with TRBD1. The CDR3 extends over 13 amino acids. The V gene's germline CDR1 is SEHNR and CDR2 FQNEAQ (reference sequence). V dropped 4 bases and J dropped 4; count of bases not matched to a gene: 3. CDR3 nucleotides: TGTGCCAGCAGCTCGACAGGGACCACTGAAGCTTTCTTT. Translated: CASSSTGTTEAFF.

The genes are TRBV11-2 and TRBJ1-3, with no clear D. The CDR3 runs to 12 residues. V lost 8 bases, J lost 5 bases, and 10 bases lay in between. Germline CDR1 is SGHAT and CDR2 is FQNNGV. The CDR3 region is CASDEGRNTIYF. The CDR3 region has the DNA TGTGCCAGCGACGAGGGAAGAAACACCATATATTTT. Based on the CDR3 plus reference TRBV11-2 and TRBJ1-3, the full variable domain is EAGVAQSPRYKIIEKRQSVAFWCNPISGHATLYWYQQILGQGPKLLIQFQNNGVVDDSQLPKDRFSAERLKGVDSTLKIQPAKLEDSAVYLCASDEGRNTIYFGEGSWLTVV.

The V call is TRBV2, the J call TRBJ2-6, with a weak D call TRBD1 (6 bases). Per the germline V gene, CDR1 is SNHLY and CDR2 is FYNNEI. V was shortened by 3 bases and J by 3 bases, with 15 bases between the two germline ends. The CDR3 totals 17 residues. Here the CDR3 DNA reads TGTGCCAGCAGTGACCCGACAGGCGCGAGTGGGGCCAACGTCCTGACTTTC. Protein: CASSDPTGASGANVLTF.

This clone was seen just once. This chain connects TRBV5-4 to TRBJ1-3; 9 bases are shared with TRBD1. The CDR3 totals 15 residues. Germline values: CDR1 SGHNT, CDR2 YYREEE (reference sequence). V was pared by 9 bases and J by 2 bases, with 9 bases of the junction left unmatched. The CDR3 reads CAIGDRADPGNTIYF. Written as DNA, the CDR3 is TGTGCCATCGGGGACAGGGCCGATCCTGGAAACACCATATATTTT.

The count of this clone is one. The chain combines TRBV11-2 with TRBJ2-3; no reliable D call. From germline, CDR1 is SGHAT and CDR2 FQNNGV. This CDR3 has 14 residues. Trimming shortened V by 4 bases and J by 3 bases, and 11 bases separated the two germline ends. The chain's CDR3 is CASSSPVRTDTQYF. DNA for the CDR3: TGTGCCAGCAGCTCCCCCGTTCGAACAGATACGCAGTATTTT.

This chain links TRBV18 with TRBJ2-1, with D unclear. The CDR3 length is 14 residues. The V end was cut by 0 bases, the J end by 4 bases, with 7 bases between. The germline CDR1 and CDR2 sequences are KGHSH and LQKENI. The CDR3 sequence: CASSPPTEYNEQFF. CDR3 nucleotides: TGTGCCAGCTCACCACCAACGGAATACAATGAGCAGTTCTTC.

DNA for the CDR3: TGTGCCAGCAGCCTCTTGACTAGCGGGCCCACAGATACGCAGTATTTT. Translation: CASSLLTSGPTDTQYF. The chain couples TRBV7-6 to TRBJ2-3; 10 bases agree with TRBD2. This CDR3 is 16 amino acids long. Trimming cost V 5 bases and J 2 bases; bases outside gene matches: 7. Germline CDR1 and CDR2: SGHVS and FNYEAQ.

The V gene is TRBV27, the J gene TRBJ2-7; 7 bases match TRBD2. The CDR3 extends over 14 amino acids. J lost 3 bases, V lost 5 bases, and 7 bases had no gene match. Germline loops: CDR1 MNHEY, CDR2 SMNVEV (reference sequence). CDR3 sequence (DNA): TGTGCCAGCAGTCGAGCGGGAACATTCTACGAGCAGTACTTC. Its protein is CASSRAGTFYEQYF.

The chain employs TRBV9 and TRBJ2-3, with unresolved D. Trimming removed 3 bases at V and 4 bases at J, with 9 bases between. The CDR3 covers 13 residues. Germline V gene lookup returns CDR1 SGDLS and CDR2 YYNGEE. The CDR3 bases are TGTGCCAGCAGCGCGGGTGATCCAGATACGCAGTATTTT. It yields the protein CASSAGDPDTQYF.

Here the CDR3 DNA reads TGTGCCAGCAGCCTCCGGGGGGCGGGACAGGGATGGCATGAGCAGTTCTTC. Translating it yields CASSLRGAGQGWHEQFF. The V and J genes are TRBV9 and TRBJ2-1, with 9 bases identical to TRBD1. Germline CDR1 is SGDLS and CDR2 is YYNGEE. J lost 8 bases, V lost 4 bases, and 16 bases had no gene match. The CDR3 covers 17 residues.

The chain uses TRBV14 and TRBJ2-5; D unclear. Germline loops: CDR1 SGHDN, CDR2 FVKESK. The germline V and J ends were trimmed by 0 bases and 0 bases, with 11 bases remaining between them. This CDR3 comprises 16 residues. The CDR3 coding sequence is TGTGCCAGCAGCCAAGAGTTAGGGTCCAACCAAGAGACCCAGTACTTC. This translates into CASSQELGSNQETQYF.